This passage covers 19 T cell receptor beta chains from one sample sequenced in a study of neurological immune-mediated disorders. TCRdb passed the 5' RACE reads through MiXCR, listing each CDR3 protein once. The sample carries about 84,000 distinct CDR3 sequences, over 9% recorded once. The sequencing sample was made of PBMCs. These receptors originate from a man in his forties in good health.

This clonotype was found many times. The V call is TRBV27, the J call TRBJ2-3; D is possibly TRBD1 or TRBD2 (5 bases each). This CDR3 region has 16 residues. Looked up from germline, CDR1 is MNHEY and CDR2 is SMNVEV (reference sequence). Trimming left V 8 bases short and J 5 bases short, with 23 bases between. The DNA of the CDR3 is TGTGCCAGCCACTTCACGGGGCCTCCTGGGGGAGATACGCAGTATTTT. This translates into CASHFTGPPGGDTQYF.

Points on this clonotype: A much bigger clone sits one base away, suggesting this may be a read error. The chain uses TRBV10-3 and TRBJ2-1; tentative D call: TRBD2 (5 bases). Between the trimmed V and J ends, which lost 0 bases and 5 bases, there was a span of 11 bases. The CDR3 has 15 amino acids. Germline V CDR1 and CDR2: ENHRY, SYGVKD. The CDR3 DNA is TGTGCCATCAGTGAGTCGGGCGGGTGGGACAATGAGCAGTTCTTC. It is translated as CAISESGGWDNEQFF.

Many counts were recorded for this clonotype. The chain recombines TRBV9 with TRBJ2-5, with a tentative D call TRBD2 (5 bases). The germline gives CDR1 SGDLS, CDR2 YYNGEE. The CDR3 length is 16 residues. V dropped 0 bases and J dropped 1 base, with 13 bases sitting between them. The CDR3 sequence is CASSVARRRGQETQYF. The CDR3 DNA follows: TGTGCCAGCAGCGTAGCTCGCCGACGGGGCCAAGAGACCCAGTACTTC.

This chain uses TRBV25-1 with TRBJ2-7; TRBD2 matches at 8 bases. CDR3 length equals 14 residues. V was pared by 5 bases and J by 3 bases, with 6 bases of the junction left unmatched. Germline-derived CDR1 and CDR2 are MGHDK and SYGVNS. The CDR3 protein is CASSPGTRSYEQYF. The DNA for the CDR3 is TGTGCCAGCAGTCCCGGGACTAGAAGCTACGAGCAGTACTTC.

The chain has TRBV7-2 and TRBJ1-5, with D unclear. Trimming pared 2 bases from V and 0 bases from J, leaving 11 bases between. Germline lookup yields CDR1 SGHTA and CDR2 FQGNSA. There are 16 residues in the CDR3. CDR3 in DNA: TGTGCCAGCAGCTTATTAGGCATAGATAGCAATCAGCCCCAGCATTTT. Its protein is CASSLLGIDSNQPQHF.

At least ten counts were recorded for this clonotype. The chain uses TRBV5-6 and TRBJ2-1; TRBD2 agrees at 9 bases. Germline trimming cut 1 base from V and 3 bases from J; bases unmatched to any gene: 11. CDR1 is SGHDT, CDR2 YYEEEE, per germline. CDR3 length: 18 amino acids. CDR3 nucleotides: TGTGCCAGCAGCTTGCCCTTCACAACTAGCGGGTTCTACAATGAGCAGTTCTTC. Its translation is CASSLPFTTSGFYNEQFF.

The chain combines TRBV24-1 with TRBJ1-5; D uncertain. CDR1 is KGHDR and CDR2 is SFDVKD in the germline V gene. The V and J ends lost 3 bases and 5 bases respectively, with 7 bases between them. The CDR3 is 13 residues long. CDR3 DNA: TGTGCCACCAGTGATCACATCGATCAGCCCCAGCATTTT. It translates to CATSDHIDQPQHF.

This clonotype appeared many times. This chain uses TRBV6-2 or TRBV6-3 with TRBJ1-1, with no clear D. The CDR3 is 11 residues long. Germline V gene lookup returns CDR1 MNHEY and CDR2 SVGEGT. V shed 5 bases and J shed 5 bases, with 6 bases lying between them. CDR3 sequence reads: CASSTETEAFF. The CDR3 region has the DNA TGTGCCAGCAGTACAGAAACTGAAGCTTTCTTT.

This clonotype was found a few times. This chain links TRBV7-6 with TRBJ2-1; D is unclear. Trimming cost V 5 bases and J 7 bases, with 18 bases left between them. The CDR3 is made up of 15 amino acids. Germline V lookup: CDR1 SGHVS, CDR2 FNYEAQ. CDR3 loop: CASSPAARVWNEQFF. As DNA, the CDR3 is TGTGCCAGCAGCCCAGCTGCTAGGGTTTGGAATGAGCAGTTCTTC.

This clonotype occurred many times. The rearrangement joins TRBV25-1 to TRBJ2-5; D is possibly TRBD1 or TRBD2 (5 bases each). The CDR3 loop spans 11 amino acids. The germline gives CDR1 MGHDK, CDR2 SYGVNS. Between the trimmed V and J ends, which lost 8 bases and 6 bases, there was a span of 10 bases. CDR3 DNA: TGTGCCAGCGGGGGTGGGAAGACCCAGTACTTC. Translation gives CASGGGKTQYF.

This clonotype showed up many times. The genes are TRBV12-5 and TRBJ1-5; 7 bases are a match to TRBD1. Germline CDR1 and CDR2: LGHNT and FRNRAP. V trimming: 4 bases; J trimming: 7 bases; junction bases outside the gene matches: 10. This CDR3 has 15 residues. CDR3 region: CASGSDRSERQPQHF. The CDR3 DNA sequence: TGTGCTAGTGGTTCGGACAGGAGCGAAAGACAGCCCCAGCATTTT.

At least ten counts were recorded for this clonotype. The J gene is TRBJ1-2, the V gene TRBV12-3 or TRBV12-4; 8 bases map to TRBD1. J gave up 6 bases and V 6 bases, and 12 bases lay outside the gene matches. The CDR3 has 15 residues. The CDR3, as DNA: TGTGCCAGCAGCCCGATTGGACAGGGCAGAGATGGCTACACCTTC. This sequence encodes CASSPIGQGRDGYTF.

The rearrangement joins TRBV12-3 or TRBV12-4 to TRBJ1-2, with TRBD1 matching over 9 bases. Losses at the gene ends were 7 bases for V and 6 bases for J; bases not matched to a gene: 9. The CDR3 has 14 amino acids. The CDR3 coding sequence is TGTGCCAGCAACCAAGTTGGGACAGGGAATGGCTACACCTTC. Residues: CASNQVGTGNGYTF.

This clonotype was recorded at least ten times. In DNA form, the CDR3 reads TGCGCCAGCAGCTTGGTGACGGGGAACACTGAAGCTTTCTTT. Translation gives CASSLVTGNTEAFF. This rearrangement joins TRBV5-1 to TRBJ1-1; no clear D. The CDR3 runs 14 residues. The V gene's germline CDR1 is SGHRS and CDR2 YFSETQ. The ends were cut back, 0 bases at V and 1 base at J, with 7 bases in the middle.

The chain joins TRBV19 to TRBJ2-2; 9 bases line up with TRBD1. The junction had 5 bases not matched to a gene; V was cut back by 9 bases and J by 3 bases. This CDR3 is 14 amino acids long. From germline, CDR1 is LNHDA and CDR2 SQIVND (reference sequence). The CDR3 sequence: CASKRDRDTGELFF. The CDR3 nucleotides read TGTGCCAGCAAGAGGGACAGGGACACCGGGGAGCTGTTTTTT.

This clonotype was recorded a few times. CDR3 bases: TGTGCCAGCAGTCCCTCAGGGGTCGCTGGAAACACCATATATTTT. Protein product: CASSPSGVAGNTIYF. The V and J genes are TRBV6-5 and TRBJ1-3; D might be TRBD1 (6 bases). The V gene lost 5 bases and the J gene lost 2 bases, with 13 bases spanning the gap. Germline CDR1 MNHEY, CDR2 SVGAGI. The CDR3 totals 15 residues.

This clonotype has a count of ten or more. The chain combines TRBV5-1 with TRBJ2-3, with a possible D match to TRBD2 (6 bases). The CDR3 is 15 amino acids. Germline CDR1 and CDR2: SGHRS and YFSETQ. The V end was cut by 2 bases, the J end by 2 bases, with 12 bases between. In DNA, the CDR3 is TGCGCCAGCAGCTTTTCCGGACTACTCACAGATACGCAGTATTTT. It translates to CASSFSGLLTDTQYF. The entire variable domain, with the rest obtained from reference TRBV5-1 and TRBJ2-3, is as follows: KAGVTQTPRYLIKTRGQQVTLSCSPISGHRSVSWYQQTPGQGLQFLFEYFSETQRNKGNFPGRFSGRQFSNSRSEMNVSTLELGDSALYLCASSFSGLLTDTQYFGPGTRLTVL.

In its sample, this clonotype was seen many times. The rearrangement links TRBV9 to TRBJ2-6; D might be TRBD1 or TRBD2, each matching 5 bases. This CDR3 has 18 residues. V dropped 0 bases and J dropped 1 base, with 14 bases sitting between them. The germline gives CDR1 SGDLS, CDR2 YYNGEE. CDR3 nucleotide sequence: TGTGCCAGCAGCGTAGTGGGGGAGCCTGCTTCTGGGGCCAACGTCCTGACTTTC. Amino acids: CASSVVGEPASGANVLTF.

This clonotype was counted a few times. This chain links TRBV2 with TRBJ2-5; a weak D match, TRBD1 (5 bases). Germline V gene sequence: CDR1 SNHLY, CDR2 FYNNEI. V was pared by 1 base and J by 6 bases, with 18 bases between. CDR3 size: 16 residues. Written as DNA, the CDR3 is TGTGCCAGCAGTGAAGGTCCCCAGGGCGCGTATAAGACCCAGTACTTC. Translation gives CASSEGPQGAYKTQYF. The whole variable domain, remainder taken from reference TRBV2 and TRBJ2-5, is EPEVTQTPSHQVTQMGQEVILRCVPISNHLYFYWYRQILGQKVEFLVSFYNNEISEKSEIFDDQFSVERPDGSNFTLKIRSTKLEDSAMYFCASSEGPQGAYKTQYFGPGTRLLVL.